The 19 T cell receptor beta chains reported below all come from one sample, sequenced in a study of blood T cell repertoires in COVID-19. Data came from immunoSEQ multiplex PCR; TCRdb stores just in-frame clones and leaves some out. The sample holds around 110,000 clones, 82% seen once. Sequencing input: peripheral blood. Every receptor here comes from a man aged 65 to 79 with active or convalescent COVID-19.

This CDR3 reads CASSLNQSPLHF. CDR3 DNA sequence: TGTGCCAGCAGCCTAAACCAGTCACCCCTCCACTTT. The chain is built from TRBV14 and TRBJ1-6, with D hard to call. Trimming pared 4 bases from V and 10 bases from J, leaving 8 bases between. CDR1 and CDR2 from the germline V gene are SGHDN and FVKESK. This CDR3 has 12 amino acids.

The V call is TRBV27, the J call TRBJ2-7; D gene ambiguous. V was shortened by 2 bases and J by 2 bases, with 16 bases between the two germline ends. The CDR3 runs to 16 residues. Germline CDR1 is MNHEY and CDR2 is SMNVEV (reference sequence). The CDR3 nucleotides read TGTGCCAGCAGTTTAGGCGCGGCTGTCCCAACCTACGAGCAGTACTTC. Protein sequence: CASSLGAAVPTYEQYF.

This chain joins TRBV9 and TRBJ1-2; TRBD1 is a possible D gene (6 bases). This CDR3 has 11 amino acids. Germline CDR1 is SGDLS and CDR2 is YYNGEE. Trimming removed 3 bases from V and 9 bases from J, with 9 bases in between. The DNA for the CDR3 is TGTGCCAGCAGCGCCAGGGGTAGCTACACCTTC. Its protein is CASSARGSYTF.

The rearrangement links TRBV5-8 to TRBJ2-1; tentative D call: TRBD2 (6 bases). Germline CDR1 and CDR2: SGHTS and YDEGEE. Trimming took off 0 bases at V and 0 bases at J, with 16 bases between the two ends. The CDR3 contains 18 residues. In nucleotides, the CDR3 is TGTGCCAGCAGCTTGGGTGGGCCCCGCGGGAACTCCTACAATGAGCAGTTCTTC. Translation: CASSLGGPRGNSYNEQFF.

This chain joins TRBV5-1 and TRBJ1-1; a weak D match, TRBD1 (6 bases). Germline lookup yields CDR1 SGHRS and CDR2 YFSETQ. The CDR3 length is 14 residues. V was cut by 9 bases and J by 1 base, with 16 bases left in between. In DNA form, the CDR3 reads TGCGCCACTAAGACCGGGACATCGAACACTGAAGCTTTCTTT. The encoded protein is CATKTGTSNTEAFF.

The table lists this clone with a count of one. The V call is TRBV6-2 or TRBV6-3, the J call TRBJ2-5, with 7 nucleotides matching TRBD2. V gave up 3 bases and J gave up 3 bases; unmatched junction bases: 7. Per germline, CDR1 MNHEY and CDR2 SVGEGT. The CDR3 contains 15 residues. The CDR3 sequence: CASSYGFLAEETQYF. CDR3 DNA sequence: TGTGCCAGCAGTTATGGGTTTCTAGCGGAAGAGACCCAGTACTTC.

This chain links TRBV11-1 with TRBJ1-1; no reliable D call. CDR3 length: 14 amino acids. Trimming took off 1 base at V and 3 bases at J, with 9 bases between the two ends. Germline V CDR1 and CDR2: SGHAT, FQDESV (reference sequence). The CDR3 region is CASSLVLRDTEAFF. Here the CDR3 DNA reads TGTGCCAGCAGCTTAGTATTAAGAGACACTGAAGCTTTCTTT.

The J gene is TRBJ2-5, the V gene TRBV19, with D tentatively TRBD2 (6 bases). V lost 4 bases and J lost 5, with 17 bases in between. The CDR3 loop spans 15 amino acids. Germline loops: CDR1 LNHDA, CDR2 SQIVND (reference sequence). The CDR3 sequence is CASSNGGGFGETQYF. The CDR3 DNA follows: TGTGCCAGTAGTAATGGGGGAGGTTTCGGGGAGACCCAGTACTTC.

The gene calls are TRBV2 and TRBJ2-2, with 12 nucleotides matching TRBD2. The CDR3 runs to 15 residues. V trimming: 4 bases; J trimming: 5 bases; junction bases outside the gene matches: 2. The germline V gene has CDR1 SNHLY and CDR2 FYNNEI. The CDR3 protein is CASSGTSGKTGELFF. The CDR3 coding sequence is TGTGCCAGCAGTGGGACTAGCGGGAAGACCGGGGAGCTGTTTTTT.

The gene calls are TRBV11-3 and TRBJ1-2; 9 nucleotides match TRBD1. The length of the CDR3 is 15 residues. V trimming: 1 base; J trimming: 8 bases; junction bases outside the gene matches: 8. Germline V CDR1 and CDR2: SGHNT, YENEEA. DNA for the CDR3: TGTGCCAGCAGCTTAGGCCCGGGACAGGGAGGCGGCTACACCTTC. Its translation is CASSLGPGQGGGYTF.

This chain links TRBV6-2 or TRBV6-3 with TRBJ2-1; 10 bases match TRBD2. CDR3 length: 15 residues. The V segment lost 8 bases and the J segment 2 bases; nucleotides outside the gene matches: 6. CDR1 is MNHEY, CDR2 SVGEGT, per germline. Here the CDR3 DNA reads TGTGCCAGCGGCCGAGCGGGGGGGCCCTACAATGAGCAGTTCTTC. Its translation: CASGRAGGPYNEQFF.

This clone was seen only a few times. The rearrangement joins TRBV28 to TRBJ1-4; 8 nucleotides align to TRBD1. V lost 7 bases and J lost 6; bases outside the gene matches: 7. The length of the CDR3 is 14 residues. In germline, CDR1 is MDHEN, CDR2 SYDVKM. The CDR3 bases are TGTGCCAGCACCGAAACAGGGGGGGATGAAAAACTGTTTTTT. Translating gives CASTETGGDEKLFF.

At least ten counts were recorded for this clone. V usage is TRBV6-5 and J usage is TRBJ2-2, with D possibly TRBD2 on 6 matching bases. Germline CDR1 reads MNHEY; CDR2 reads SVGAGI. Trimming removed 6 bases from V and 0 bases from J, with 11 bases in between. This CDR3 is 15 amino acids long. CDR3 region: CASRKRATNTGELFF. CDR3 bases: TGTGCCAGCAGAAAGCGGGCAACGAACACCGGGGAGCTGTTTTTT.

The chain couples TRBV4-3 to TRBJ2-1, with TRBD2 identical over 11 bases. The V gene end was trimmed by 1 base and the J gene end by 6 bases; junction bases not matched to a gene: 8. Germline values: CDR1 LGHNA, CDR2 YSLEER. The CDR3 sequence is 17 residues long. The CDR3 loop is CASSQVRVLAGVNEQFF. CDR3 in DNA: TGCGCCAGCAGCCAAGTTCGTGTACTAGCGGGAGTCAATGAGCAGTTCTTC.

The CDR3 sequence: CAWSHRGGNQPQHF. In DNA, the CDR3 is TGTGCCTGGAGTCACAGGGGTGGCAATCAGCCCCAGCATTTT. J is TRBJ1-5 and V is TRBV30, with 7 bases lining up with TRBD1. There are 14 residues in the CDR3. Germline V gene lookup returns CDR1 GTSNPN and CDR2 SVGIG (reference sequence). V lost 2 bases, J lost 2 bases, and 3 bases stayed unmatched.

The chain links TRBV7-2 to TRBJ2-7; 13 bases map to TRBD2. The CDR3 totals 14 residues. Germline CDR1 reads SGHTA; CDR2 reads FQGNSA. Unmatched junction bases numbered 10, after V lost 5 bases and J lost 12 bases. The CDR3: CASSPGGLAGSRYF. The CDR3 DNA sequence: TGTGCCAGCAGCCCAGGGGGACTAGCGGGATCCCGGTACTTC.

This clone was seen many times. This rearrangement joins TRBV2 to TRBJ1-1; TRBD1 aligns across 9 bases. The germline CDR1 and CDR2 sequences are SNHLY and FYNNEI. V trimming: 6 bases; J trimming: 0 bases; junction bases outside the gene matches: 2. This CDR3 has 14 residues. CDR3 DNA: TGTGCCAGCAGCCGACAGGGGGTGAACACTGAAGCTTTCTTT. Its protein is CASSRQGVNTEAFF.

This clone appeared a few times. V and J are TRBV24-1 and TRBJ2-5, with TRBD1 identical over 9 bases. The V gene's germline CDR1 is KGHDR and CDR2 SFDVKD. This CDR3 has 15 residues. With V trimmed by 2 bases and J by 6 bases, 6 bases remained unmatched. CDR3 nucleotide sequence: TGTGCCACCAGTGATTCCGGGACAGGGATGAAGACCCAGTACTTC. As protein: CATSDSGTGMKTQYF.

The genes are TRBV15 and TRBJ1-3, with 7 nucleotides matching TRBD1. J was trimmed by 5 bases and V by 0 bases; bases with no gene match: 10. CDR3 length equals 17 residues. CDR1 and CDR2 (germline): LNHNV, YYDKDF (reference sequence). The CDR3 DNA reads as TGTGCCACCAGCAGAGATCCCCCCCTGACAGGGAGAAACACCATATATTTT. Its translation is CATSRDPPLTGRNTIYF.